These 22 T cell receptor beta chains share one sample of origin, sequenced in a study of blood T cell repertoires in COVID-19. Assay used: immunoSEQ multiplex PCR; TCRdb lists only in-frame clones, some missing. This table holds roughly 420,000 clones, more than 75% found once. The sample comprised PBMCs or T cells enriched from blood (not recorded which). These receptors were taken from a woman under 40 with acute COVID-19.

The chain is built from TRBV2 and TRBJ2-7, with 9 positions matching TRBD1. Germline V gives CDR1 SNHLY, CDR2 FYNNEI. Trimming removed 6 bases from V and 7 bases from J; junction bases left unmatched: 16. This CDR3 contains 16 residues. CDR3 in amino acids: CASREIIPGQGWEQYF. The CDR3 bases are TGTGCCAGCAGGGAAATTATCCCGGGACAGGGATGGGAGCAGTACTTC.

The chain carries TRBV7-2 and TRBJ1-6; TRBD1 might be the D (5 bases). Trimming took 0 bases from V and 2 from J, leaving 8 bases between them. Germline V lookup: CDR1 SGHTA, CDR2 FQGNSA. This CDR3 spans 16 amino acids. The CDR3 DNA follows: TGTGCCAGCAGCTTAGCTCAGGACACCTATAATTCACCCCTCCACTTT. Translated: CASSLAQDTYNSPLHF.

This rearrangement joins TRBV7-9 to TRBJ1-2, with 11 positions matching TRBD1. Germline V gene sequence: CDR1 SEHNR, CDR2 FQNEAQ (reference sequence). Trimming took 5 bases from V and 3 from J; bases not matched to a gene: 11. CDR3 length equals 17 residues. CDR3 amino acids: CASSEGDRGFTDYGYTF. CDR3 in DNA: TGTGCCAGCAGCGAGGGGGACAGGGGGTTTACTGACTATGGCTACACCTTC.

V gene TRBV3-1 (or the pseudogene TRBV3-2) combines with J gene TRBJ1-4; D unclear. Between the trimmed V and J ends, which lost 2 bases and 8 bases, there was a span of 12 bases. The CDR3 covers 14 residues. CDR1 and CDR2 (germline): LGHDT, YNNKEL (reference sequence). This CDR3 reads CASSQRVGGEKLFF. Written as DNA, the CDR3 is TGTGCCAGCAGCCAAAGAGTGGGAGGGGAAAAACTGTTTTTT.

This chain links TRBV24-1 with TRBJ2-5, with TRBD1 identical over 9 bases. The junction had 6 bases not matched to a gene; V was cut back by 1 base and J by 4 bases. The CDR3 has 16 residues. Looked up from germline, CDR1 is KGHDR and CDR2 is SFDVKD. DNA of the CDR3: TGTGCCACCAGTGATTTCAGGGACAGGGTGGGAGAGACCCAGTACTTC. Translating it yields CATSDFRDRVGETQYF.

The chain carries TRBV7-2 and TRBJ1-2, with 11 bases fitting TRBD1. The CDR3 runs to 15 residues. Germline CDR1 SGHTA, CDR2 FQGNSA. V gave up 5 bases and J gave up 2 bases; unmatched junction bases: 4. Here the CDR3 DNA reads TGTGCCAGCAGCCCCCGGACAGGGGGCAACTATGGCTACACCTTC. Protein product: CASSPRTGGNYGYTF.

V gene TRBV19 combines with J gene TRBJ2-3, with D possibly being TRBD2 (6 bases). Germline V gene lookup returns CDR1 LNHDA and CDR2 SQIVND (reference sequence). The V end was cut by 8 bases, the J end by 3 bases, with 18 bases between. The CDR3 sequence is 15 residues long. The CDR3 sequence: CASSGTPYGTDTQYF. The CDR3 DNA follows: TGTGCCAGTTCCGGGACTCCCTATGGGACAGATACGCAGTATTTT.

This chain links TRBV29-1 with TRBJ1-2; TRBD1 matches 8 bases. The germline V gene encodes CDR1 SQVTM and CDR2 ANQGSEA. V shed 5 bases and J 3 bases; nucleotides not matched to a gene: 5. This CDR3 comprises 13 residues. CDR3 in DNA: TGCAGCGTTCGGACAGGGCTATACTATGGCTACACCTTC. As protein: CSVRTGLYYGYTF.

The CDR3 reads CASSLQGDQPQHF. The CDR3 DNA reads TGTGCCAGCAGCCTACAGGGAGATCAGCCCCAGCATTTT. This chain links TRBV7-9 with TRBJ1-5; weak D call: TRBD1 (6 bases). Germline CDR1 SEHNR, CDR2 FQNEAQ (reference sequence). The V gene lost 5 bases and the J gene lost 5 bases, with 10 bases spanning the gap. This CDR3 has 13 residues.

The chain combines TRBV12-3 or TRBV12-4 with TRBJ2-7; D not certain. The CDR3 sequence is 11 residues long. The V gene lost 6 bases and the J gene lost 7 bases, with 10 bases spanning the gap. The CDR3 loop reads CASSSLGEQYF. The CDR3 coding sequence is TGTGCCAGCAGCTCGCTCGGGGAGCAGTACTTC.

The V gene is TRBV7-2, the J gene TRBJ1-3; a possible D gene is TRBD1 (6 bases). Trimming left V 6 bases short and J 0 bases short, with 12 bases between. From germline, CDR1 is SGHTA and CDR2 FQGNSA. CDR3 size: 15 residues. DNA for the CDR3: TGTGCCAGCAGGGTTAGGGGGGGCTCTGGAAACACCATATATTTT. It specifies CASRVRGGSGNTIYF.

The chain uses TRBV5-6 and TRBJ2-3; D gene ambiguous. The CDR3 totals 16 residues. Germline CDR1 and CDR2: SGHDT and YYEEEE. V lost 2 bases and J 3 bases, leaving 16 bases between the germline ends. The chain's CDR3 is CASSLPPYSSTDTQYF. CDR3 bases: TGTGCCAGCAGCTTACCCCCTTATAGCAGTACAGATACGCAGTATTTT.

V usage is TRBV13 and J usage is TRBJ2-3; TRBD2 aligns across 8 bases. Per germline, CDR1 PRHDT and CDR2 FYEKMQ (reference sequence). This CDR3 spans 17 amino acids. After removal of 4 bases from V and 3 bases from J, the junction contained 12 bases not matched to a gene. CDR3 bases: TGTGCCAGCAGCTATCCCACGGGGGGGGCTTTGACAGATACGCAGTATTTT. This sequence encodes CASSYPTGGALTDTQYF.

The V call is TRBV3-1 (or the pseudogene TRBV3-2), the J call TRBJ1-2, with D maybe TRBD1 (5 bases). From germline, CDR1 is LGHDT and CDR2 YNNKEL (reference sequence). Between the trimmed V and J ends, which lost 3 bases and 4 bases, there was a span of 9 bases. The CDR3 contains 13 residues. Here the CDR3 reads CASSQQGSYGYTF. In DNA form, the CDR3 reads TGTGCCAGCAGCCAGCAGGGCTCCTATGGCTACACCTTC.

In the case of this clone: The same CDR3 can be traced to other DNA sequences in this sample. This chain connects TRBV5-1 to TRBJ2-1; the D gene is possibly TRBD2 (6 bases). V dropped 2 bases and J dropped 0 bases, with 9 bases sitting between them. The CDR3 is made up of 15 amino acids. Germline assignment: CDR1 SGHRS and CDR2 YFSETQ. The CDR3 bases are TGCGCCAGCAGCTTCGGCGGGGCCTCCTACAATGAGCAGTTCTTC. Translating it yields CASSFGGASYNEQFF. The entire variable domain, with the rest obtained from reference TRBV5-1 and TRBJ2-1, is as follows: KAGVTQTPRYLIKTRGQQVTLSCSPISGHRSVSWYQQTPGQGLQFLFEYFSETQRNKGNFPGRFSGRQFSNSRSEMNVSTLELGDSALYLCASSFGGASYNEQFFGPGTRLTVL.

The chain employs TRBV6-5 and TRBJ2-6; weak D call: TRBD1 (5 bases). Per the germline V gene, CDR1 is MNHEY and CDR2 is SVGAGI. Trimming removed 2 bases from V and 2 bases from J, with 7 bases in between. The CDR3 extends over 15 amino acids. CDR3 loop: CASSYRGAGANVLTF. CDR3 DNA: TGTGCCAGCAGTTACAGGGGCGCTGGGGCCAACGTCCTGACTTTC.

This chain joins TRBV18 and TRBJ1-6, with D hard to call. Trimming removed 3 bases from V and 0 bases from J, with 9 bases in between. The germline gives CDR1 KGHSH, CDR2 LQKENI. The CDR3 is made up of 16 amino acids. The CDR3 loop is CASSPGASSYNSPLHF. The CDR3 DNA is TGTGCCAGCTCACCGGGAGCCAGCTCCTATAATTCACCCCTCCACTTT.

The chain has TRBV5-5 and TRBJ2-2; tentative D call: TRBD1 (6 bases). Germline lookup yields CDR1 SGHKS and CDR2 YYEKEE (reference sequence). This CDR3 region has 15 residues. Trimming took off 1 base at V and 2 bases at J, with 9 bases between the two ends. The CDR3 is CASSLTGSNTGELFF. DNA for the CDR3: TGTGCCAGCAGCTTGACAGGGTCTAACACCGGGGAGCTGTTTTTT.

As for this clone: This sample includes further DNA sequences coding for the same CDR3. This chain uses TRBV7-2 with TRBJ2-7, with 11 bases aligning to TRBD1. The CDR3 runs 15 residues. The junction had 3 bases not matched to a gene; V was cut back by 1 base and J by 4 bases. CDR1 and CDR2 (germline): SGHTA, FQGNSA. CDR3 sequence reads: CASSLGTGGWYEQYF. CDR3 DNA: TGTGCCAGCAGCTTAGGGACAGGGGGCTGGTACGAGCAGTACTTC.

This clone appeared a few times. The V gene is TRBV7-8, the J gene TRBJ1-3; 7 positions agree with TRBD1. This CDR3 spans 17 amino acids. V shed 5 bases and J 0 bases; nucleotides not matched to a gene: 10. CDR1 is SGHVS and CDR2 is FQNEAQ in the germline V gene. The CDR3 DNA follows: TGTGCCAGCAGCGCGGGACAGTTCCTCTTCTCTGGAAACACCATATATTTT. Translating gives CASSAGQFLFSGNTIYF.

J is TRBJ2-1 and V is TRBV18; 10 bases are a match to TRBD1. Germline assignment: CDR1 KGHSH and CDR2 LQKENI. V gave up 2 bases and J gave up 9 bases; unmatched junction bases: 7. There are 15 residues in the CDR3. The CDR3 region has the DNA TGTGCCAGCTCACCAAAGGGGACAGGGGTGATTGAGCAGTTCTTC. This encodes CASSPKGTGVIEQFF. The full variable domain, with the rest looked up from reference TRBV18 and TRBJ2-1, is NAGVMQNPRHLVRRRGQEARLRCSPMKGHSHVYWYRQLPEEGLKFMVYLQKENIIDESGMPKERFSAEFPKEGPSILRIQQVVRGDSAAYFCASSPKGTGVIEQFFGPGTRLTVL.

The chain carries TRBV6-2 or TRBV6-3 and TRBJ1-6, with 10 bases aligning to TRBD1. This CDR3 contains 16 residues. After removal of 2 bases from V and 7 bases from J, the junction contained 5 bases not matched to a gene. Germline loops: CDR1 MNHEY, CDR2 SVGEGT. In DNA, the CDR3 is TGTGCCAGCAGTTACGTGACAGGGGGCCGGAATTCACCCCTCCACTTT. It codes for CASSYVTGGRNSPLHF.